This record covers a single T cell receptor (beta chain). CD8 cells classed as naive were CD45RO-negative and positively selected for CCR7, excluding terminally differentiated effector memory CD45RA+ cells. The data were taken from a study of shared clonotypes between healthy human individuals. Study summary: Donors had three CD4 naive, three CD4 memory, two CD8 naive and one CD8 memory plate apiece.

The CDR3 is 14 amino acids. Germline assignment: CDR1 SGHDT and CDR2 YYEEEE. The V gene lost 4 bases and the J gene lost 7 bases, with 15 bases spanning the gap. TCRdb's copy holds only in-frame clones and misses some; the assay was immunoSEQ multiplex PCR. Of roughly 2 million clones in the sample, approximately 94% are singletons; the top ten hold 0.85% to 1.2%. The receptor was derived from a man aged 18 to 35 in good health. The source material was naive CD8+ T cells sorted from blood. The rearrangement uses TRBV5-6 and TRBJ1-5; D is ambiguous. The CDR3 coding sequence is TGTGCCAGCAGCCCCGGAGAGGGTGGACAGCCCCAGCATTTT. Amino acids: CASSPGEGGQPQHF.